Listed below are T cell receptor beta chains from one sample, sequenced in a study of beta chain features in type 1 diabetes. Only in-frame clones appear in the TCRdb table, and some are missing; sequencing was by immunoSEQ multiplex PCR. The table lists 150,000 or so clones, over 8% of them singletons. What was sequenced was central memory CD4+ T cells from blood. Receptors were obtained from a middle-aged woman in good health. The CDR3 runs from the conserved cysteine through the conserved F or W. D genes are given only for firm matches. Clone size is stated in some rows and not others, as once, few, many or a class when expanded.

>many|TRBV29-1|-|TRBJ2-1
CSSSAAGPGNEQFF
TGCAGTTCATCCGCGGCAGGGCCTGGGAATGAGCAGTTCTTC
>-|TRBV2|-|TRBJ2-3
CASSESADTQYF
TGTGCCAGCAGTGAATCTGCAGATACGCAGTATTTT
>-|TRBV5-1|-|TRBJ2-7
CASSGLGDEQYF
TGCGCCAGCAGCGGGTTAGGGGACGAGCAGTACTTC
>-|TRBV4-1|-|TRBJ2-1
CASSQNRLRNEQFF
TGCGCCAGCAGCCAGAACAGGTTAAGGAATGAGCAGTTCTTC
>few|TRBV12-5|-|TRBJ2-7
CASGLSGLSYEQYF
TGTGCTAGTGGTTTATCGGGTTTGTCCTACGAGCAGTACTTC
>-|TRBV28|TRBD2|TRBJ2-5
CASSAGVIQETQYF
TGTGCCAGCAGCGCGGGAGTGATCCAAGAGACCCAGTACTTC
>-|TRBV2|-|TRBJ1-5
CASSEETGRGQPQHF
TGTGCCAGCAGTGAAGAAACAGGGAGGGGACAGCCCCAGCATTTT
>-|TRBV4-3|-|TRBJ1-2
CASSQDGSSGYTF
TGCGCCAGCAGCCAAGATGGGAGTAGTGGCTACACCTTC
>-|TRBV15|TRBD2|TRBJ2-1
CATSRDRIAGGYNEQFF
TGTGCCACCAGCAGAGATCGAATAGCGGGGGGGTACAATGAGCAGTTCTTC
>few|TRBV7-8|TRBD2|TRBJ2-3
CASSLVGSGGAHTQYF
TGTGCCAGCAGCTTAGTCGGGTCGGGGGGGGCCCATACGCAGTATTTT
>few|TRBV9|TRBD1|TRBJ1-3
CASRKGDSSGNTIYF
TGTGCCAGTCGGAAAGGGGACAGCTCTGGAAACACCATATATTTT
>-|TRBV7-9|TRBD1|TRBJ2-5
CASSQGQGALQETQYF
TGTGCCAGCAGCCAGGGACAGGGGGCCCTCCAAGAGACCCAGTACTTC
>few|TRBV18|TRBD2|TRBJ2-1
CASSPPSGGDNEQFF
TGTGCCAGCTCACCACCTAGCGGGGGTGATAATGAGCAGTTCTTC
>few|TRBV19|-|TRBJ2-2
CASSIRSGVRSAGELFF
TGTGCCAGTAGTATTAGGTCAGGGGTTCGCTCCGCCGGGGAGCTGTTTTTT
>-|TRBV7-9|-|TRBJ1-2
CASSLALEGSTGYTF
TGTGCCAGCAGCTTAGCCTTAGAAGGGAGTACTGGCTACACCTTC
>-|TRBV11-2|TRBD2|TRBJ2-3
CASSFPLNERGAKDTQYF
TGTGCCAGCAGCTTCCCCCTGAATGAGCGGGGGGCTAAAGATACGCAGTATTTT
>-|TRBV5-1|TRBD1|TRBJ1-4
CASSLGQGFNEKLFF
TGCGCCAGCAGCTTGGGACAGGGTTTTAATGAAAAACTGTTTTTT
>few|TRBV5-1|-|TRBJ2-3
CASSLAPGEDTQYF
TGCGCCAGCAGCTTGGCCCCGGGGGAAGATACGCAGTATTTT
>few|TRBV7-2|-|TRBJ2-7
CASSLLTSSYEQYF
TGTGCCAGCAGCTTACTAACGAGCTCCTACGAGCAGTACTTC
>-|TRBV18|-|TRBJ2-7
CASSPRQGTYEQYF
TGTGCCAGCTCACCTAGGCAGGGCACCTACGAGCAGTACTTC
>few|TRBV2|TRBD1|TRBJ2-1
CASSGRGLSYNEQFF
TGTGCCAGCAGTGGCAGGGGGCTTTCTTACAATGAGCAGTTCTTC
>-|TRBV5-4|-|TRBJ1-1
CASSFRGADEAFF
TGTGCCAGCAGCTTCAGGGGCGCCGATGAAGCTTTCTTT
>many|TRBV9|-|TRBJ2-3
CASSLASYTDTQYF
TGTGCCAGCAGCCTAGCTAGTTACACAGATACGCAGTATTTT
>few|TRBV29-1|-|TRBJ1-2
CSVNRVGYGYTF
TGCAGCGTAAACAGGGTTGGCTATGGCTACACCTTC
>few|TRBV11-1|-|TRBJ2-7
CASSSGLYEQYF
TGTGCCAGCAGCTCTGGACTTTACGAGCAGTACTTC
>once|TRBV7-2|TRBD1|TRBJ2-7
CASSLGRGQGSHEQYF
TGTGCCAGCAGCTTAGGGCGCGGACAGGGGTCCCACGAGCAGTACTTC
>-|TRBV7-2|-|TRBJ2-7
CASSSVYEQYF
TGTGCCAGCAGCTCCGTGTACGAGCAGTACTTC
>-|TRBV5-4|TRBD1|TRBJ1-1
CASSLDRGRSPAFF
TGTGCCAGCAGCTTGGACAGGGGGCGTAGTCCAGCTTTCTTT
>-|TRBV19|-|TRBJ1-2
CATLEIQGSSYGYTF
TGTGCCACCTTAGAAATACAGGGTTCTAGCTATGGCTACACCTTC
>-|TRBV11-2|TRBD2|TRBJ2-5
CASSLAGAGTQYF
TGTGCCAGCAGCCTAGCGGGAGCCGGGACCCAGTACTTC
>few|TRBV5-4|TRBD1|TRBJ2-7
CASSLGLAGTGYEQYF
TGTGCCAGCAGCTTGGGGCTGGCCGGGACAGGGTACGAGCAGTACTTC
>-|TRBV4-1|-|TRBJ2-5
CASSASRTQYF
TGCGCCAGCAGCGCTAGCCGGACCCAGTACTTC
>-|TRBV5-1|-|TRBJ2-3
CASSLSSGGGLTDTQYF
TGCGCCAGCAGCTTGTCCTCAGGGGGAGGCCTCACAGATACGCAGTATTTT
>many|TRBV9|TRBD1|TRBJ1-6
CASSVDSQSGGNSPLHF
TGTGCCAGCAGCGTAGACTCCCAATCAGGGGGGAATTCACCCCTCCACTTT
>-|TRBV5-5|-|TRBJ2-3
CASSLGGLADTQYF
TGTGCCAGCAGCTTGGGGGGACTCGCAGATACGCAGTATTTT
>few|TRBV6-6|TRBD1|TRBJ1-6
CASTWGQGSSPLHF
TGTGCCAGCACTTGGGGACAGGGAAGTTCACCCCTCCACTTT
>many|TRBV7-8|TRBD2|TRBJ2-3
CASSRARSGADTQYF
TGTGCCAGCAGCCGAGCGAGGAGCGGGGCTGATACGCAGTATTTT
>few|TRBV20-1|TRBD2|TRBJ2-7
CSALGEGSQYF
TGCAGTGCCCTCGGGGAGGGCTCCCAGTACTTC
>-|TRBV2|TRBD2|TRBJ2-3
CASSVASGGGTQYF
TGTGCCAGCAGTGTGGCTAGCGGGGGGGGTACGCAGTATTTT
>many|TRBV5-1|TRBD1|TRBJ1-1
CASRRDRQAFF
TGCGCCAGCAGACGGGACAGACAAGCTTTCTTT
>few|TRBV27|TRBD1|TRBJ1-6
CASSLVTGGDSPLHF
TGTGCCAGCAGTTTAGTGACAGGGGGTGATTCACCCCTCCACTTT
>few|TRBV5-6|-|TRBJ2-2
CASSLGTPNTGELFF
TGTGCCAGCAGCTTGGGGACTCCGAACACCGGGGAGCTGTTTTTT
>-|TRBV28|TRBD1|TRBJ1-4
CASSKPGGAANEKLFF
TGTGCCAGCAGCAAACCAGGGGGCGCAGCTAATGAAAAACTGTTTTTT
>-|TRBV6-5|TRBD1|TRBJ1-6
CASSATGVPLHF
TGTGCCAGCAGCGCCACAGGGGTACCCCTCCACTTT
>few|TRBV7-9|TRBD2|TRBJ2-1
CASSLERGEQFF
TGTGCCAGCAGCTTAGAGCGGGGTGAGCAGTTCTTC
>once|TRBV5-1|TRBD1|TRBJ2-2
CASLRGLDTGELFF
TGCGCCAGCTTGAGGGGGCTGGACACCGGGGAGCTGTTTTTT
>-|TRBV7-2|-|TRBJ2-2
CASSPLGAGLLTGELFF
TGTGCCAGCAGCCCCCTGGGTGCAGGGCTCCTTACCGGGGAGCTGTTTTTT
>few|TRBV27|-|TRBJ2-7
CASSLDTPSYEQYF
TGTGCCAGCAGTTTGGACACCCCCTCCTACGAGCAGTACTTC
>-|TRBV2|-|TRBJ1-2
CASSAENYGYTF
TGTGCCAGCAGTGCGGAGAACTATGGCTACACCTTC
>-|TRBV29-1|TRBD1|TRBJ1-1
CSASLTGGPEAFF
TGCAGCGCCTCCCTTACAGGGGGTCCTGAAGCTTTCTTT
>-|TRBV7-2|TRBD2|TRBJ2-3
CASSLSGGWVDTQYF
TGTGCCAGCAGCCTCAGCGGGGGGTGGGTAGATACGCAGTATTTT
>-|TRBV19|-|TRBJ1-5
CASTPDGSLYSNQPQHF
TGTGCCAGTACACCCGACGGGTCCCTATATAGCAATCAGCCCCAGCATTTT
>few|TRBV5-1|TRBD1|TRBJ2-2
CASSLGDRVNTGELFF
TGCGCCAGCAGCTTAGGCGACAGGGTGAACACCGGGGAGCTGTTTTTT
>-|TRBV5-8|TRBD2|TRBJ2-3
CASSLGTSGGNTDTQYF
TGTGCCAGCAGCTTGGGGACTAGCGGGGGCAACACAGATACGCAGTATTTT